This TCR beta chain derives from a study of T cell responses to AZD1222 COVID-19 vaccine. Study-wide background: Second-dose intervals near 4 or 12 weeks were combined. Notes on the study in general: There were mostly white British donors and more females than males, and clonal diversity was possibly underestimated.

Of note for this clone: Its antigen is still unknown.

Some clones are missing from TCRdb's copy, which holds only in-frame ones; the method was immunoSEQ multiplex PCR. The repertoire includes about 110,000 clones, around nine tenths of them detected once, and about a sixth sits in the top ten. The germline V gene has CDR1 SEHNR and CDR2 FQNEAQ (reference sequence). V lost 0 bases to trimming and J lost 7 bases, with 19 bases between them. This CDR3 comprises 17 residues. The specimen comprised peripheral blood, sampled on day 0 of AZD1222 vaccination. The receptor's source is an adult in good health. The chain is built from TRBV7-9 and TRBJ1-5; D is perhaps TRBD1 (6 bases). CDR3 in DNA: TGTGCCAGCAGCTTAGCGGTGTTTCAGGGGCTGAGCCAGCCCCAGCATTTT. It yields the protein CASSLAVFQGLSQPQHF.